These T cell receptor beta chains were read from a single sample in a study of radiotherapy plus CTLA-4 blockade in lung cancer. The protocol was immunoSEQ multiplex PCR, while the TCRdb copy is restricted to in-frame clones and leaves out a portion. This sample has about 80,000 clones; approximately 86% occur once, and the top ten carry just over 2%. Sequenced here: peripheral blood, sampled from a patient treated with radiotherapy plus ipilimumab. The source of these receptors is a human donor with non-small cell lung cancer who had a partial response to radiotherapy plus ipilimumab. Each CDR3 is given with its conserved first and last residue. The D gene is left open where the match is weak. Size values are once, few and many counts, or a class for expanded clones, and some rows have none.

j_gene | d_gene | abundance | v_gene | CDR3nt | CDR3aa
TRBJ2-7 | . | . | TRBV2 | TGTGCCAGCAGCCTCTCCCGAGAGCACCTACTCTCCTACGAGCAGTACTTC | CASSLSREHLLSYEQYF
TRBJ2-5 | TRBD2 | . | TRBV6-8 | TGTGCCAGCAGTTGGGCGTTCGGGGACATTAGACGACTAGCGGGAAGGGAGACCCAGTACTTC | CASSWAFGDIRRLAGRETQYF
TRBJ2-3 | . | . | TRBV6-5 | TGTGCCAGCCAGCTCAGGGGTGACACAGATACGCAGTATTTT | CASQLRGDTDTQYF
TRBJ2-3 | . | . | TRBV14 | TGTGCCAGCAGCCAAAGTCGGAGCGCAGATACGCAGTATTTT | CASSQSRSADTQYF
TRBJ1-3 | . | . | TRBV19 | TGTGCCAGTAGAACCTTGAGCTCTGGAAACACCATATATTTT | CASRTLSSGNTIYF
TRBJ1-1 | . | . | TRBV6-1 | TGTGCCAGCGCTAAGGAGGGGTTGAACACTGAAGCTTTCTTT | CASAKEGLNTEAFF
TRBJ1-1 | . | . | TRBV18 | TGTGCCAGCTCACCAAACCCGGGGTCGGGCACTGAAGCTTTCTTT | CASSPNPGSGTEAFF
TRBJ2-5 | . | . | TRBV27 | TGTGCCAGCAGGCACCCAGGGGTAGAGACCCAGTACTTC | CASRHPGVETQYF
TRBJ2-5 | TRBD1 | . | TRBV4-3 | TGCGCCAGCAGCCAAGATCCCGGACAGGATGGGTACCAAGAGACCCAGTACTTC | CASSQDPGQDGYQETQYF
TRBJ2-3 | . | . | TRBV5-5 | TGTGCCAGCAGCTTTGAGGCAGGGGTCACCGATACGCAGTATTTT | CASSFEAGVTDTQYF
TRBJ1-4 | . | . | TRBV28 | TGTGCCAGCGGACACAGGCTCCCTAATGAAAAACTGTTTTTT | CASGHRLPNEKLFF
TRBJ1-4 | . | few | TRBV15 | TGTGCCACCAGCAGAGATCTACAGATTAATGAAAAACTGTTTTTT | CATSRDLQINEKLFF
TRBJ2-7 | TRBD1 | . | TRBV5-1 | TGCGCCAGCAGCCGGGGGACAGGGACCTACGAGCAGTACTTC | CASSRGTGTYEQYF
TRBJ1-1 | . | once | TRBV6-1 | TGTGCCAGCAGTGAAAACCGGAGGTGGACTGAAGCTTTCTTT | CASSENRRWTEAFF
TRBJ1-5 | . | few | TRBV7-9 | TGTGCCAGCAGCTTAGGTCAGGGGCAGAGCAATCAGCCCCAGCATTTT | CASSLGQGQSNQPQHF
TRBJ2-5 | TRBD2 | . | TRBV7-7 | TGTGCTAGCAGCTTAGCGGGAGGGCGGGAGACCCAGTACTTC | CASSLAGGRETQYF
TRBJ1-1 | . | . | TRBV5-1 | TGCGCCAGCACCCCGGACACCACTAACACTGAAGCTTTCTTT | CASTPDTTNTEAFF
TRBJ1-3 | . | . | TRBV7-2 | TGTGCCAGCAGCTTAGGGGGCGAGCGAAACACCATATATTTT | CASSLGGERNTIYF
TRBJ2-1 | . | . | TRBV7-9 | TGTGCCAGCAGCTTAGCGGGGTCGGGAGATGAGCAGTTCTTC | CASSLAGSGDEQFF
TRBJ1-4 | . | few | TRBV19 | TGTGCCAGTAGTACGCCGTCAGGGTCTAATGAAAAACTGTTTTTT | CASSTPSGSNEKLFF
TRBJ2-5 | TRBD1 | . | TRBV4-1 | TGCGCCAGCAGCCCGGCCGGGACAGGGATCGAGACCCAGTACTTC | CASSPAGTGIETQYF
TRBJ2-6 | TRBD1 | . | TRBV7-8 | TGTGCCAGCAGCTTGGGACAGGGACCAGGGGCCAACGTCCTGACTTTC | CASSLGQGPGANVLTF
TRBJ1-1 | . | . | TRBV6-5 | TGTGCCAGCAGCACATGGGGGGGGCCTCAAGCTTTCTTT | CASSTWGGPQAFF
TRBJ2-7 | TRBD1 | . | TRBV27 | TGTGCCAGCAGAGTACCTTCGGGACAGACGGTCTACGAGCAGTACTTC | CASRVPSGQTVYEQYF
TRBJ2-7 | TRBD2 | . | TRBV28 | TGTGCCGGTGGACTAGCGGGAGGATCGTACGAGCAGTACTTC | CAGGLAGGSYEQYF
TRBJ1-3 | . | . | TRBV5-5 | TGTGCCAGCAGCTTAGGGGACACCATATATTTT | CASSLGDTIYF
TRBJ2-7 | TRBD2 | . | TRBV6-5 | TGTGCCAGCAGTTACTCGAAAGGACTAGCGGGAGGGCTACAGTACTTC | CASSYSKGLAGGLQYF